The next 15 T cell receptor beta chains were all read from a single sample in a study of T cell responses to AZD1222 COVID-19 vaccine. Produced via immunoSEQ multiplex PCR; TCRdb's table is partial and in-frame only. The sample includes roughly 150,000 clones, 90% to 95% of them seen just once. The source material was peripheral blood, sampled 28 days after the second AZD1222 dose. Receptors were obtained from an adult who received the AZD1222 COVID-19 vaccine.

The CDR3 here is CASSAGQGGGETQYF. The CDR3 nucleotides read TGCGCCAGCAGCGCGGGACAGGGTGGCGGAGAGACCCAGTACTTC. The gene calls are TRBV5-1 and TRBJ2-5, with 9 positions matching TRBD1. Germline trimming cut 4 bases from V and 4 bases from J; bases unmatched to any gene: 8. The germline V gene encodes CDR1 SGHRS and CDR2 YFSETQ. CDR3 length: 15 residues.

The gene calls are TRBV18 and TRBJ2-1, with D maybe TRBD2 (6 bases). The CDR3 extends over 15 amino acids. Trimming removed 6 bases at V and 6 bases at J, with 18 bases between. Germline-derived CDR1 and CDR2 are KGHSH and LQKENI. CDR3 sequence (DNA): TGTGCCAGCTCGACGCAGCGGGCGGAGGGCAATGAGCAGTTCTTC. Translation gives CASSTQRAEGNEQFF.

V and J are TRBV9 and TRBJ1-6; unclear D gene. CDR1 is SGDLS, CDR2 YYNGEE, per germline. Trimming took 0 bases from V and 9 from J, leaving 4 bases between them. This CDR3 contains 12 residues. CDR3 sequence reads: CASSVGVSPLHF. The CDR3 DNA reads TGTGCCAGCAGCGTAGGAGTTTCACCCCTCCACTTT.

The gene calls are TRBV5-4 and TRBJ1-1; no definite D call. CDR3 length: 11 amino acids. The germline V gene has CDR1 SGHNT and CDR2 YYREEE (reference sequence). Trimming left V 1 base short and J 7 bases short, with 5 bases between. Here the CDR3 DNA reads TGTGCCAGCAGCTTGTCCGGTGAAGCTTTCTTT. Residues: CASSLSGEAFF.

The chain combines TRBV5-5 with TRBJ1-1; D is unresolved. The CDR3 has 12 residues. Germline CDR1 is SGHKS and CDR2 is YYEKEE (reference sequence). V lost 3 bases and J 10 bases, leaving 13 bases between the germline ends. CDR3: CASSSSRSGAFF. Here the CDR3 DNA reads TGTGCCAGCAGCTCTTCCCGGTCGGGAGCTTTCTTT.

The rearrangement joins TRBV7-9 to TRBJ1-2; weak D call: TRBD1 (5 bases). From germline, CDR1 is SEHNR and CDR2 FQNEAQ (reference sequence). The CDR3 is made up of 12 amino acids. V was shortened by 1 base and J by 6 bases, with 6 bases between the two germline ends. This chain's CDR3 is CASSLGGNGYTF. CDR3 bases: TGTGCCAGCAGCTTAGGGGGGAATGGCTACACCTTC.

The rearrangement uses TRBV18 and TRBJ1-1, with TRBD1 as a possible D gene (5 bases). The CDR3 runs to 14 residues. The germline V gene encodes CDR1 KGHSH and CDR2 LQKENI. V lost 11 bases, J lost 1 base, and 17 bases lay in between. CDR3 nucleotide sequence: TGTGCCGGGTTCTCTGAGGGGACGAACACTGAAGCTTTCTTT. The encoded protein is CAGFSEGTNTEAFF.

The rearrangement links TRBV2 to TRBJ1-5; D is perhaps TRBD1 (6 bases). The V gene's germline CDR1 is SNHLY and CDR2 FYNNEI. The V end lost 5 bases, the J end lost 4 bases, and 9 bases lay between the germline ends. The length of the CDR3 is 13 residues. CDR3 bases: TGTGCCAGCAGTTCTACAGGGAATCAGCCCCAGCATTTT. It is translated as CASSSTGNQPQHF.

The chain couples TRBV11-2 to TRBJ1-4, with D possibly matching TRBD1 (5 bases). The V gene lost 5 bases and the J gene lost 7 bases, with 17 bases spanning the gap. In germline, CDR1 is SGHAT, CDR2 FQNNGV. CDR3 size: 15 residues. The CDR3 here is CASSAKGVEGEKLFF. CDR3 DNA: TGTGCCAGCAGCGCCAAAGGGGTGGAGGGTGAAAAACTGTTTTTT.

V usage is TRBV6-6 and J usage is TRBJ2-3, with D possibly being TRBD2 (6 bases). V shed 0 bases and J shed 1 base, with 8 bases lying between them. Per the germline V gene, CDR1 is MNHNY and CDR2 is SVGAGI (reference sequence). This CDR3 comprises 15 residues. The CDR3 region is CASSYSWGGTDTQYF. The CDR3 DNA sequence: TGTGCCAGCAGTTACTCGTGGGGGGGCACAGATACGCAGTATTTT.

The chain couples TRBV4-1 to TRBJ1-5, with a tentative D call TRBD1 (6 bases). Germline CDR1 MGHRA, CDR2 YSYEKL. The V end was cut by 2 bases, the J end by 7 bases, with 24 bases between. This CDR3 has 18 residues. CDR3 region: CASSQFFPDGGAGQPQHF. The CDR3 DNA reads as TGCGCCAGCAGCCAATTTTTCCCCGATGGGGGGGCAGGGCAGCCCCAGCATTTT.

The CDR3 DNA reads TGTGCCAGCAGCTTTCAGGGTAGCAATCAGCCCCAGCATTTT. It is translated as CASSFQGSNQPQHF. The rearrangement joins TRBV7-2 to TRBJ1-5; a possible D gene is TRBD1 (5 bases). There are 14 residues in the CDR3. V was pared by 3 bases and J by 0 bases, with 6 bases between. Germline V gene data show CDR1 as SGHTA and CDR2 as FQGNSA.

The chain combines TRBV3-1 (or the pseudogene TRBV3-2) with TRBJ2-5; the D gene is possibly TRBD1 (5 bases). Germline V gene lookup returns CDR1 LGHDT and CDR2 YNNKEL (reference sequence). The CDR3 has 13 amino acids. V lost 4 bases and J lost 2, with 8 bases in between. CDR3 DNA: TGTGCCAGCAGCCGGGGCAGGCAAGAGACCCAGTACTTC. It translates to CASSRGRQETQYF.

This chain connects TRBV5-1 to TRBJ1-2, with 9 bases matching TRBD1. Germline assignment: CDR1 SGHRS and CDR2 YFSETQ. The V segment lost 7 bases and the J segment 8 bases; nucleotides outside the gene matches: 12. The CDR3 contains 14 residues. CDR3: CASQHPGGTGGYTF. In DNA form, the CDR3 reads TGCGCCAGCCAACACCCGGGTGGGACAGGGGGCTACACCTTC.

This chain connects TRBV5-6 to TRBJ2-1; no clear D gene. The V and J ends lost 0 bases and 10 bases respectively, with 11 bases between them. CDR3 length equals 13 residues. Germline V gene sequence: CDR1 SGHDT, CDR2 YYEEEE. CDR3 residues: CASSLAPSGEQFF. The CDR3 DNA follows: TGTGCCAGCAGCTTGGCCCCCTCCGGGGAGCAGTTCTTC.